This is a list of T cell receptor beta chains from one sample in a study of blood T cell repertoires in COVID-19. Clones were read by immunoSEQ multiplex PCR, and TCRdb kept only the in-frame ones, dropping some. Of about 340,000 clones listed, 65% to 90% are singletons. Sequencing was done on a sample of peripheral blood. Source of these receptors: an older woman with COVID-19, enrolled during active disease. Each CDR3 is given with its conserved first and last residue. The order of the fields is D gene, J gene, clone size, V gene, CDR3 protein, CDR3 DNA. The D gene is left open where the match is weak. Not every row has a clone size; where given, it reads once, few, many or a size class.

NA	TRBJ2-7	NA	TRBV7-3	CASSSLFGEQYF	TGTGCCAGCAGCTCCCTATTTGGCGAGCAGTACTTC
NA	TRBJ1-2	NA	TRBV30	CAWSVSPYGYTF	TGTGCCTGGAGTGTCTCCCCGTATGGCTACACCTTC
TRBD1	TRBJ2-3	once	TRBV5-1	CASSLSGQGEDTQYF	TGCGCCAGCAGCCTCTCCGGACAGGGGGAAGATACGCAGTATTTT
TRBD2	TRBJ2-5	NA	TRBV25-1	CASSDPPPSGGETQYF	TGTGCCAGCAGTGACCCTCCCCCTAGCGGGGGAGAGACCCAGTACTTC
TRBD1	TRBJ1-2	NA	TRBV5-5	CASSFGTAPYGYTF	TGTGCCAGCAGCTTCGGGACAGCCCCCTATGGCTACACCTTC
TRBD1	TRBJ1-3	once	TRBV5-6	CASSYGTGAGNTIYF	TGTGCCAGCAGCTATGGGACAGGGGCTGGAAACACCATATATTTT
NA	TRBJ2-3	NA	TRBV7-9	CASSFDREDTQYF	TGTGCCAGCAGCTTTGACAGAGAAGATACGCAGTATTTT
NA	TRBJ1-3	NA	TRBV5-6	CASSAGSFSGNTIYF	TGTGCCAGCAGCGCCGGGAGTTTCTCTGGAAACACCATATATTTT
TRBD1	TRBJ2-2	NA	TRBV6-2/TRBV6-3	CASSPGTAASGELFF	TGTGCCAGCAGCCCCGGGACAGCCGCCAGCGGGGAGCTGTTTTTT
NA	TRBJ2-7	NA	TRBV2	CASSEWGTGGAYEQYF	TGTGCCAGCAGTGAATGGGGTACAGGGGGGGCCTACGAGCAGTACTTC
TRBD1	TRBJ1-2	NA	TRBV19	CASSWTGTYYGYTF	TGTGCCAGTAGTTGGACAGGGACCTACTATGGCTACACCTTC
TRBD1	TRBJ1-3	NA	TRBV6-5	CASVRGNSGNTIYF	TGTGCCAGCGTCAGGGGGAACTCTGGAAACACCATATATTTT
TRBD1	TRBJ1-2	NA	TRBV14	CASSQPGTGYRGYTF	TGTGCCAGCAGCCAGCCCGGGACAGGGTATAGAGGCTACACCTTC
TRBD1	TRBJ1-5	once	TRBV6-5	CASHDRVGSNQPQHF	TGTGCCAGCCATGACAGGGTAGGTAGCAATCAGCCCCAGCATTTT
TRBD2	TRBJ2-5	NA	TRBV3-1/TRBV3-2	CASSQGTSGGAQETQYF	TGTGCCAGCAGCCAAGGGACTAGCGGGGGGGCACAAGAGACCCAGTACTTC
NA	TRBJ2-2	few	TRBV5-8	CASSGPSDTWTVNTGELFF	TGTGCCAGCAGCGGACCTTCCGACACCTGGACAGTAAACACCGGGGAGCTGTTTTTT
TRBD1	TRBJ1-1	NA	TRBV10-1	CASRSLQGQNTEAFF	TGCGCCAGCAGGAGCCTACAGGGGCAGAACACTGAAGCTTTCTTT
TRBD1	TRBJ1-1	NA	TRBV19	CASSSPGQVNTEAFF	TGTGCCAGTAGTTCCCCGGGACAGGTAAACACTGAAGCTTTCTTT
NA	TRBJ2-7	NA	TRBV27	CASSLRGWGSYEQYF	TGTGCCAGCAGTTTAAGGGGTTGGGGTTCCTACGAGCAGTACTTC
NA	TRBJ2-1	NA	TRBV7-8	CASSFSGTRGNEQFF	TGTGCCAGCAGCTTCTCTGGCACCAGGGGCAATGAGCAGTTCTTC
TRBD1	TRBJ2-2	NA	TRBV5-1	CASSVPTGGNTGELFF	TGCGCCAGCAGCGTACCGACAGGGGGTAACACCGGGGAGCTGTTTTTT
TRBD2	TRBJ2-1	NA	TRBV7-8	CASLERGGLRNEQFF	TGTGCCAGCCTGGAGCGGGGGGGCCTCAGGAATGAGCAGTTCTTC
TRBD1	TRBJ2-7	NA	TRBV10-2	CASSGQGRYEQYF	TGCGCCAGCAGTGGACAGGGAAGGTACGAGCAGTACTTC
NA	TRBJ1-3	NA	TRBV10-1	CASSPGRNTIYF	TGCGCCAGCAGTCCAGGGAGAAACACCATATATTTT
NA	TRBJ2-1	NA	TRBV27	CASSYGLGNEQFF	TGTGCCAGCAGTTACGGACTGGGCAATGAGCAGTTCTTC
NA	TRBJ1-2	NA	TRBV5-4	CASSLGLAGYTF	TGTGCCAGCAGCTTGGGCTTGGCTGGCTACACCTTC
NA	TRBJ2-5	NA	TRBV5-5	CASSSTQGRGETQYF	TGTGCCAGCAGCTCCACTCAGGGGCGAGGGGAGACCCAGTACTTC
TRBD1	TRBJ1-2	NA	TRBV11-2	CASSSVRDRGLRYTF	TGTGCCAGCAGCTCGGTCCGGGACAGGGGTCTTCGCTACACCTTC
NA	TRBJ1-2	NA	TRBV5-4	CASSQAGYGYTF	TGTGCCAGCAGCCAAGCCGGCTATGGCTACACCTTC
TRBD1	TRBJ2-7	NA	TRBV13	CASSLLRDSSYEQYF	TGTGCCAGCAGCTTACTGAGGGACAGCTCCTACGAGCAGTACTTC
NA	TRBJ1-1	NA	TRBV2	CASSPQVNTEAFF	TGTGCCAGCAGCCCACAGGTGAACACTGAAGCTTTCTTT
TRBD2	TRBJ2-1	NA	TRBV4-2	CASSQDWVTSGGANEQFF	TGTGCCAGCAGCCAAGATTGGGTGACTAGCGGGGGGGCTAATGAGCAGTTCTTC
TRBD1	TRBJ1-5	NA	TRBV6-2/TRBV6-3	CASSHHRGLGQPQHF	TGTGCCAGCAGCCACCACAGGGGGCTCGGTCAGCCCCAGCATTTT
TRBD1	TRBJ2-7	NA	TRBV5-4	CASSDDRVYEQYF	TGTGCCAGCAGCGACGACAGGGTCTACGAGCAGTACTTC
NA	TRBJ1-1	NA	TRBV6-5	CASSYPGEDTEAFF	TGTGCCAGCAGTTACCCAGGGGAAGACACTGAAGCTTTTTTT
TRBD1	TRBJ1-1	NA	TRBV7-8	CASSSRRPGQGARNTEAFF	TGTGCCAGCAGCTCTAGACGGCCCGGACAGGGGGCAAGGAACACTGAAGCTTTCTTT
TRBD1	TRBJ2-7	NA	TRBV27	CASTAGTGFDEQYF	TGTGCCAGCACCGCCGGGACAGGGTTCGACGAGCAGTACTTC
TRBD1	TRBJ2-5	NA	TRBV7-2	CASSTGQGRQETQYF	TGTGCCAGCAGCACCGGACAGGGCCGCCAAGAGACCCAGTACTTC
TRBD1	TRBJ1-6	NA	TRBV6-5	CASRTGNSPLHF	TGTGCCAGCAGGACAGGGAACTCACCCCTCCACTTT
TRBD1	TRBJ1-5	NA	TRBV4-2	CASSRGQGAVNQPQHF	TGTGCCAGCAGCCGAGGACAGGGGGCAGTCAATCAGCCCCAGCATTTT
NA	TRBJ1-1	NA	TRBV21-1	CASSKEQTRNTEAFF	TGTGCCAGCAGCAAAGAACAGACTAGAAACACTGAAGCTTTCTTT
TRBD2	TRBJ2-2	NA	TRBV2	CASRAGTNTGELFF	TGTGCCAGCAGAGCGGGGACGAACACCGGGGAGCTGTTTTTT
NA	TRBJ1-5	NA	TRBV6-1	CASSEALGKSNQPQHF	TGTGCCAGCAGTGAAGCGCTAGGCAAAAGCAATCAGCCCCAGCATTTT
NA	TRBJ1-2	NA	TRBV21-1	CASSTRDRSNYGYTF	TGTGCCAGCAGCACCCGGGACAGGTCTAACTATGGCTACACCTTC
TRBD2	TRBJ2-1	NA	TRBV3-1/TRBV3-2	CASSQEGQRGPYNEQFF	TGTGCCAGCAGCCAAGAAGGTCAGCGGGGGCCCTACAATGAGCAGTTCTTC
TRBD2	TRBJ2-2	NA	TRBV7-6	CASSLAGTSGSYTGELFF	TGTGCCAGCAGCTTAGCGGGGACTAGCGGGAGTTACACCGGGGAGCTGTTTTTT
NA	TRBJ1-2	NA	TRBV5-1	CASSLGPGSLDNYGYTF	TGCGCCAGCAGCTTGGGCCCGGGGTCCCTCGATAACTATGGCTACACCTTC
NA	TRBJ2-7	NA	TRBV5-4	CASSLEPLESYEQYF	TGTGCCAGCAGCCTGGAGCCCCTCGAGTCCTACGAGCAGTACTTC
NA	TRBJ1-2	NA	TRBV12-3/TRBV12-4	CASRSAGDGYTF	TGTGCCAGCAGATCGGCAGGGGATGGCTACACCTTC
NA	TRBJ2-3	NA	TRBV9	CASSVAVGGVDTQYF	TGTGCCAGCAGCGTAGCGGTCGGGGGAGTAGATACGCAGTATTTT